Shown below are 29 T cell receptor beta chains from a single sample sequenced in a study of T cell responses to AZD1222 COVID-19 vaccine. Generated by immunoSEQ multiplex PCR, the TCRdb table keeps only in-frame clones and is missing some. The table records under 200,000 clones, approximately 91% of them present only once. The starting material was peripheral blood, obtained on day 0 of AZD1222 vaccination. These receptors all stem from an adult in good health.

The rearrangement uses TRBV5-1 and TRBJ1-2; maybe TRBD1 (5 bases). The V gene's germline CDR1 is SGHRS and CDR2 YFSETQ. This CDR3 contains 12 residues. Trimming took off 2 bases at V and 8 bases at J, with 10 bases between the two ends. CDR3 coding DNA: TGCGCCAGCAGCTTTAGGGGTGGCGGCTACACCTTC. It is translated as CASSFRGGGYTF.

The chain combines TRBV6-2 or TRBV6-3 with TRBJ2-5, with 10 nucleotides matching TRBD2. The V and J ends lost 2 bases and 5 bases, in that order; junction bases with no gene match: 5. Germline values: CDR1 MNHEY, CDR2 SVGEGT. This CDR3 contains 15 residues. In DNA, the CDR3 is TGTGCCAGCAGTTACGCTAGCGGGAGCGGTGAGACCCAGTACTTC. It codes for CASSYASGSGETQYF.

The rearrangement joins TRBV7-2 to TRBJ2-1; the D gene is possibly TRBD2 (6 bases). V lost 3 bases and J lost 6, with 12 bases in between. In germline, CDR1 is SGHTA, CDR2 FQGNSA. The CDR3 consists of 14 residues. The CDR3 nucleotides read TGTGCCAGCAGCTTGTTTTTGGGGGGCAATGAGCAGTTCTTC. The encoded protein is CASSLFLGGNEQFF. Variable domain in full (rest from reference TRBV7-2 and TRBJ2-1): GAGVSQSPSNKVTEKGKDVELRCDPISGHTALYWYRQSLGQGLEFLIYFQGNSAPDKSGLPSDRFSAERTGGSVSTLTIQRTQQEDSAVYLCASSLFLGGNEQFFGPGTRLTVL.

The chain has TRBV5-6 and TRBJ1-1, with unresolved D. The V end lost 2 bases, the J end lost 7 bases, and 12 bases lay between the germline ends. Germline assignment: CDR1 SGHDT and CDR2 YYEEEE. The CDR3 spans 13 residues. The CDR3 is CASSFGNLNEAFF. As DNA, the CDR3 is TGTGCCAGCAGCTTTGGCAACCTTAATGAAGCTTTCTTT.

This sequence joins TRBV5-5 and TRBJ1-4; 11 bases match TRBD1. Looked up from germline, CDR1 is SGHKS and CDR2 is YYEKEE (reference sequence). V dropped 2 bases and J dropped 6; count of bases not matched to a gene: 3. The length of the CDR3 is 15 residues. The CDR3 coding sequence is TGTGCCAGCAGCTTCCCGGGACAGGGGGATGAAAAACTGTTTTTT. Amino acids: CASSFPGQGDEKLFF.

The chain is built from TRBV15 and TRBJ2-7, with D possibly being TRBD2 (6 bases). Trimming left V 1 base short and J 0 bases short, with 7 bases between. This CDR3 has 14 residues. In germline, CDR1 is LNHNV, CDR2 YYDKDF (reference sequence). The CDR3 loop reads CATSRVADSYEQYF. CDR3 DNA sequence: TGTGCCACCAGCAGAGTAGCGGACTCCTACGAGCAGTACTTC.

The chain links TRBV5-1 to TRBJ1-2, with no clear D. Germline V CDR1 and CDR2: SGHRS, YFSETQ. V lost 9 bases, J lost 7 bases, and 25 bases lay in between. The CDR3 runs to 15 residues. CDR3 nucleotides: TGCGCCACCCGACCCGCGGCCCGGGATGGGAGTGGCTACACCTTC. This gives the protein CATRPAARDGSGYTF.

The genes are TRBV7-3 and TRBJ2-2; 7 bases agree with TRBD1. V lost 6 bases to trimming and J lost 5 bases; unmatched junction nucleotides: 3. This CDR3 is 13 amino acids long. CDR1 SGHTA and CDR2 FQGTGA come from the germline V gene. Written as DNA, the CDR3 is TGTGCCAGCAGACCACAGGGGACCGGGGAGCTGTTTTTT. Its protein is CASRPQGTGELFF.

J is TRBJ1-6 and V is TRBV6-2 or TRBV6-3; D may be TRBD1 (5 bases). The V and J ends lost 2 bases and 2 bases respectively, with 13 bases between them. The length of the CDR3 is 17 residues. Per germline, CDR1 MNHEY and CDR2 SVGEGT. CDR3 amino acids: CASSYDGTSAYNSPLHF. As DNA, the CDR3 is TGTGCCAGCAGTTACGACGGGACCAGCGCCTATAATTCACCCCTCCACTTT.

The chain is built from TRBV27 and TRBJ2-1; TRBD2 matches at 10 bases. CDR3 size: 15 residues. The germline V gene encodes CDR1 MNHEY and CDR2 SMNVEV (reference sequence). The trim removed 3 bases at V and 7 bases at J, leaving 6 bases unmatched. As DNA, the CDR3 is TGTGCCAGCAGTTTTTTAGCGGGGGGTCTAAATGAGCAGTTCTTC. Its translation: CASSFLAGGLNEQFF.

The gene calls are TRBV5-1 and TRBJ2-2, with D unresolved. CDR3 size: 15 residues. Germline CDR1 and CDR2: SGHRS and YFSETQ. V gave up 0 bases and J gave up 2 bases, with 8 bases separating them. The DNA for the CDR3 is TGCGCCAGCAGCTTGGCCATAATTAACACCGGGGAGCTGTTTTTT. Its protein product is CASSLAIINTGELFF.

The chain recombines TRBV11-2 with TRBJ1-1; 7 bases are a match to TRBD1. The CDR3 totals 18 residues. V was pared by 5 bases and J by 4 bases, with 19 bases of the junction left unmatched. The germline V gene encodes CDR1 SGHAT and CDR2 FQNNGV. CDR3 sequence reads: CASSLGGGAGGLATEAFF. CDR3 DNA: TGTGCCAGCAGCCTAGGAGGAGGGGCAGGGGGGTTAGCCACTGAAGCTTTCTTT.

This clone was seen a single time. The chain carries TRBV6-2 or TRBV6-3 and TRBJ1-1; D unresolved. Germline V lookup: CDR1 MNHEY, CDR2 SVGEGT. CDR3 size: 14 residues. Trimming removed 2 bases from V and 1 base from J, with 8 bases in between. In DNA form, the CDR3 reads TGTGCCAGCAGTTACGTGGTAGGGAACACTGAAGCTTTCTTT. The encoded protein is CASSYVVGNTEAFF.

This clone was picked up one time. V gene TRBV9 combines with J gene TRBJ1-5, with no clear D. Trimming took 3 bases from V and 5 from J, leaving 9 bases between them. Germline values: CDR1 SGDLS, CDR2 YYNGEE. The CDR3 is 13 residues long. The chain's CDR3 is CASSAHPDQPQHF. DNA for the CDR3: TGTGCCAGCAGCGCACACCCGGATCAGCCCCAGCATTTT.

This chain links TRBV9 with TRBJ2-1, with 9 bases fitting TRBD2. Germline CDR1 SGDLS, CDR2 YYNGEE. Trimming removed 0 bases from V and 12 bases from J; junction bases left unmatched: 7. The CDR3 is 14 residues long. The CDR3, as DNA: TGTGCCAGCAGCGTAGGGAATAGCGGGAGAGGGCAGTTCTTC. This translates into CASSVGNSGRGQFF.

This rearrangement joins TRBV21-1 to TRBJ2-7; the table's TRBD2 call for D was not verified on the DNA. TRBV21-1 is listed as a pseudogene. This CDR3 is 19 amino acids long. CDR3 DNA sequence: TGTGCCAGCAGCAAAGTTAGCGGGAGAAGCCCGTACTCCAACTACGAGCAGTACTTC. Residues: CASSKVSGRSPYSNYEQYF.

The chain has TRBV4-1 and TRBJ1-1; 7 nucleotides align to TRBD1. CDR1 is MGHRA and CDR2 is YSYEKL in the germline V gene. The CDR3 runs 15 residues. The J segment lost 5 bases and the V segment lost 4 bases, leaving 10 bases of the junction unmatched. The CDR3: CASSLRDSLGTEAFF. The CDR3, as DNA: TGCGCCAGCAGCCTTCGGGACAGTCTAGGGACTGAAGCTTTCTTT.

The rearrangement joins TRBV29-1 to TRBJ1-1; weak D call: TRBD1 (5 bases). This CDR3 spans 14 amino acids. Germline lookup yields CDR1 SQVTM and CDR2 ANQGSEA. V was shortened by 7 bases and J by 3 bases, with 18 bases between the two germline ends. Here the CDR3 DNA reads TGCAGCGCAAAAGTGGGGGGGAGTGACACTGAAGCTTTCTTT. Translating it yields CSAKVGGSDTEAFF.

This chain connects TRBV28 to TRBJ1-1, with unresolved D. Per germline, CDR1 MDHEN and CDR2 SYDVKM. The CDR3 loop spans 14 amino acids. Trimming removed 3 bases from V and 2 bases from J, with 10 bases in between. The CDR3 spells CASSFLSGNTEAFF. The CDR3 bases are TGTGCCAGCAGTTTTCTTAGCGGAAACACTGAAGCTTTCTTT.

The chain uses TRBV24-1 and TRBJ2-3; 12 bases are shared with TRBD2. The V gene's germline CDR1 is KGHDR and CDR2 SFDVKD. Trimming cost V 1 base and J 1 base; bases outside gene matches: 2. CDR3 length: 17 amino acids. CDR3 amino acids: CATSDLGLAGRTDTQYF. CDR3 DNA sequence: TGTGCCACCAGTGATTTAGGACTAGCGGGACGCACAGATACGCAGTATTTT.

This chain connects TRBV10-3 to TRBJ1-4; 11 nucleotides align to TRBD1. The trim removed 0 bases at V and 8 bases at J, leaving 8 bases unmatched. The CDR3 is 17 amino acids. The germline CDR1 and CDR2 sequences are ENHRY and SYGVKD. CDR3 in DNA: TGTGCCATCAGTGAGTCGATAGGCGGGACAGGGGGAGAAAAACTGTTTTTT. The encoded protein is CAISESIGGTGGEKLFF.

The gene calls are TRBV6-5 and TRBJ2-5, with D possibly matching TRBD2 (6 bases). The CDR3 is 13 residues long. Germline CDR1 is MNHEY and CDR2 is SVGAGI. Trimming stripped 7 bases from V and 5 bases from J, with 14 bases between. The DNA for the CDR3 is TGTGCCAGCACCTCTGGGGGGTGGGAGACCCAGTACTTC. This gives the protein CASTSGGWETQYF.

This CDR3 reads CASSETGGTEAFF. DNA for the CDR3: TGTGCCAGCAGTGAAACAGGGGGCACTGAAGCTTTCTTT. The chain couples TRBV9 to TRBJ1-1, with 8 bases fitting TRBD1. The CDR3 sequence is 13 residues long. V trimming: 5 bases; J trimming: 4 bases; junction bases outside the gene matches: 4. Germline V gene sequence: CDR1 SGDLS, CDR2 YYNGEE. Full variable domain (outside the CDR3, taken from reference TRBV9 and TRBJ1-1): DSGVTQTPKHLITATGQRVTLRCSPRSGDLSVYWYQQSLDQGLQFLIQYYNGEERAKGNILERFSAQQFPDLHSELNLSSLELGDSALYFCASSETGGTEAFFGQGTRLTVV.

In its sample, this clone was seen a few times. V gene TRBV15 combines with J gene TRBJ2-7; either TRBD1 or TRBD2 may supply D (5 bases each). Trimming shortened V by 0 bases and J by 6 bases, and 15 bases separated the two germline ends. The CDR3 is made up of 15 amino acids. The germline V gene has CDR1 LNHNV and CDR2 YYDKDF (reference sequence). This CDR3 is CATSRDGTDTAEQYF. The CDR3 nucleotides read TGTGCCACCAGCAGAGATGGGACGGATACCGCCGAGCAGTACTTC.

V usage is TRBV7-3 and J usage is TRBJ2-7, with 9 bases identical to TRBD1. Germline V lookup: CDR1 SGHTA, CDR2 FQGTGA. Unmatched junction bases numbered 7, after V lost 4 bases and J lost 3 bases. The CDR3 is 15 residues long. CDR3 sequence reads: CASSSGQGSFYEQYF. DNA of the CDR3: TGTGCCAGCAGCTCAGGACAGGGGTCATTCTACGAGCAGTACTTC.

The chain uses TRBV30 and TRBJ1-1; D might be TRBD1 (5 bases). The V and J ends lost 8 bases and 11 bases respectively, with 18 bases between them. Germline V lookup: CDR1 GTSNPN, CDR2 SVGIG (reference sequence). The CDR3 totals 11 residues. Written as DNA, the CDR3 is TGTGCCGCGGTTCCCGGGGCGGCTGCTTTCTTT. Translation: CAAVPGAAAFF.

This sequence joins TRBV5-1 and TRBJ1-1, with TRBD1 matching 12 bases. The length of the CDR3 is 16 residues. Germline CDR1 and CDR2: SGHRS and YFSETQ. With 4 bases clipped from V and 1 base from J, the junction kept 5 bases outside the gene matches. In nucleotides, the CDR3 is TGCGCCAGCAGCGCGGGACAGGGGGCAAGGAACACTGAAGCTTTCTTT. It encodes CASSAGQGARNTEAFF.

The chain links TRBV25-1 to TRBJ1-6, with 10 bases aligning to TRBD1. This CDR3 region has 16 residues. V gave up 4 bases and J gave up 9 bases; unmatched junction bases: 9. Per the germline V gene, CDR1 is MGHDK and CDR2 is SYGVNS. The CDR3 region is CASSGPLRQGASPLHF. Written as DNA, the CDR3 is TGTGCCAGCAGTGGACCCCTAAGACAGGGGGCTTCACCCCTCCACTTT. Supplemented by reference TRBV25-1 and TRBJ1-6, the full variable domain reads EADIYQTPRYLVIGTGKKITLECSQTMGHDKMYWYQQDPGMELHLIHYSYGVNSTEKGDLSSESTVSRIRTEHFPLTLESARPSHTSQYLCASSGPLRQGASPLHFGNGTRLTVT.

The chain links TRBV7-8 to TRBJ1-2; tentative D call: TRBD1 (6 bases). The V gene lost 1 base and the J gene lost 7 bases, with 10 bases spanning the gap. This CDR3 contains 13 residues. From germline, CDR1 is SGHVS and CDR2 FQNEAQ. The CDR3 DNA is TGTGCCAGCAGCTTAGACAGGGCTTCTGGCTACACCTTC. Its translation: CASSLDRASGYTF.